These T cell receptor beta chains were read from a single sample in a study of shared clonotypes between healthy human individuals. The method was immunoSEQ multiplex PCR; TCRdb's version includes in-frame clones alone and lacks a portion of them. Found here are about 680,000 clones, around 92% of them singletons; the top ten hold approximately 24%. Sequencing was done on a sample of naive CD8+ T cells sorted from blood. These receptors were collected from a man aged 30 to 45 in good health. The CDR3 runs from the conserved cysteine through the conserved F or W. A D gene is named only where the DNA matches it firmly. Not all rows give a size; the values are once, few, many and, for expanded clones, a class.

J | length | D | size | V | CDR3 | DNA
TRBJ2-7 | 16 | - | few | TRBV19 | CASSPYLGTRGHEQYF | TGTGCCAGTAGTCCATATCTGGGTACAAGGGGCCACGAGCAGTACTTC
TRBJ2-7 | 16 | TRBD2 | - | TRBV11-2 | CASSLVLAGGDYEQYF | TGTGCCAGCAGCTTAGTGCTAGCGGGAGGGGACTACGAGCAGTACTTC
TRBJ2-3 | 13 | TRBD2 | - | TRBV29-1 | CSVESGRADTQYF | TGCAGCGTTGAAAGCGGGAGGGCAGATACGCAGTATTTT
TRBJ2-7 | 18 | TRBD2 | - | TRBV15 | CATSRDPALAGVPDEQYF | TGTGCCACCAGCAGAGATCCTGCCCTAGCGGGAGTCCCGGACGAGCAGTACTTC
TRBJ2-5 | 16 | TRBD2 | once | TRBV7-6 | CASSLVRTSGKETQYF | TGTGCCAGCAGCTTAGTACGGACTAGCGGGAAAGAGACCCAGTACTTC
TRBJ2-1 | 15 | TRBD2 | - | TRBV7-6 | CASRPAGGPGNEQFF | TGTGCCAGCAGGCCGGCGGGAGGGCCGGGGAATGAGCAGTTCTTC
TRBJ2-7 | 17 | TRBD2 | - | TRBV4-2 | CASSQEATSGRSREQYF | TGTGCCAGCAGCCAGGAAGCCACTAGCGGGAGATCTCGCGAGCAGTACTTC
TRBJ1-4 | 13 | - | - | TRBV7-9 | CASSARDRWWLFF | TGTGCCAGCAGCGCGCGGGACCGGTGGTGGCTGTTTTTT
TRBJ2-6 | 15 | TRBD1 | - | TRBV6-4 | CASSGDSSGANVLTF | TGTGCCAGCAGTGGGGACAGCTCTGGGGCCAACGTCCTGACTTTC
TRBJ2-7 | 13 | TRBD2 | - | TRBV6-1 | CASRGLVLDEQYF | TGTGCCAGCAGGGGACTAGTTTTAGACGAGCAGTACTTC
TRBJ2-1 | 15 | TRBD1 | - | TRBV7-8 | CASSLGTGMVDEQFF | TGTGCCAGCAGCTTAGGGACAGGGATGGTCGATGAGCAGTTCTTC
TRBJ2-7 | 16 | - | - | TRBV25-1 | CASSEQVRGPTYEQYF | TGTGCCAGCAGTGAACAGGTCCGTGGCCCCACCTACGAGCAGTACTTC
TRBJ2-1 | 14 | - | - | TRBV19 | CASSIVGHRDEQFF | TGTGCCAGTAGTATAGTGGGCCACAGGGATGAGCAGTTCTTC
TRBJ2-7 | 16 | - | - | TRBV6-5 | CASSYSVGTPSYEQYF | TGTGCCAGCAGTTACTCCGTCGGGACACCATCCTACGAGCAGTACTTC
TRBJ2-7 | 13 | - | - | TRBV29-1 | CSVEVGGSYEQYF | TGCAGCGTTGAGGTGGGGGGCTCCTACGAGCAGTACTTC
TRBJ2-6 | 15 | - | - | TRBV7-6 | CASSPGGSGANVLTF | TGTGCCAGCAGCCCTGGGGGGTCTGGGGCCAACGTCCTGACTTTC
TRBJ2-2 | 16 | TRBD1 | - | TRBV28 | CASSLPRDSNTGELFF | TGTGCCAGCAGTTTACCCCGGGACAGTAACACCGGGGAGCTGTTTTTT
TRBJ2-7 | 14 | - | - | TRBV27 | CASSFTGLDYEQYF | TGTGCCAGCAGTTTCACGGGACTGGATTACGAGCAGTACTTC
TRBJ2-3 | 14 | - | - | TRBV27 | CASSLFRSTDTQYF | TGTGCCAGCAGTTTATTCAGGTCCACAGATACGCAGTATTTT
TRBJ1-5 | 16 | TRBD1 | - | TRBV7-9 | CASSLGPDRGSQPQHF | TGTGCCAGCAGCTTAGGGCCGGACAGGGGTAGCCAGCCCCAGCATTTT
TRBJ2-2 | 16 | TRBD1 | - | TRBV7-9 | CASSRTTGLLAGELFF | TGTGCCAGCAGCCGTACGACAGGGCTATTAGCCGGGGAGCTGTTTTTT
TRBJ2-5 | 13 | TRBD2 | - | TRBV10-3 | CAISYSGRETQYF | TGTGCCATCAGTTATAGCGGGAGAGAGACCCAGTACTTC
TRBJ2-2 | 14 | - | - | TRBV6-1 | CASPRQANTGELFF | TGTGCCAGCCCGCGACAGGCGAACACCGGGGAGCTGTTTTTT
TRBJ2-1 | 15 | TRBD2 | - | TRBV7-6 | CASSLEVGGSDEQFF | TGTGCCAGCAGCTTAGAGGTTGGCGGGAGCGATGAGCAGTTCTTC
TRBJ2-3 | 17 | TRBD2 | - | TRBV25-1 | CASSEISGRVSTDTQYF | TGTGCCAGCAGTGAGATTAGCGGGAGGGTTAGCACAGATACGCAGTATTTT
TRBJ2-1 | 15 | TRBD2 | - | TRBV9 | CASSEKAGLIDEQFF | TGTGCCAGCAGCGAGAAAGCGGGACTTATTGATGAGCAGTTCTTC
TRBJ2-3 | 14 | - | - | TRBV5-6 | CASSTWGGTDTQYF | TGTGCCAGCAGCACTTGGGGCGGGACAGATACGCAGTATTTT
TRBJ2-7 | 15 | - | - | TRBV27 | CASGPLGGGYYEQYF | TGTGCCAGCGGCCCGCTCGGGGGCGGATACTACGAGCAGTACTTC
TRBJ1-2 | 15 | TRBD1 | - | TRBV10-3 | CAIKEDRGSHYGYTF | TGTGCCATCAAGGAGGACAGGGGGAGTCACTATGGCTACACCTTC
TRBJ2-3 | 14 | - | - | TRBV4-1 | CASSQGSNTDTQYF | TGCGCCAGCAGCCAAGGATCGAACACAGATACGCAGTATTTT
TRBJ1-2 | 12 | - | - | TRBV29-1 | CSARDGLYGYTF | TGCAGCGCCCGAGACGGATTATATGGCTACACCTTC
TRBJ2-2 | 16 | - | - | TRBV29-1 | CSVEPRARDLPGELFF | TGCAGCGTTGAACCCAGGGCTAGGGATCTCCCCGGGGAGCTGTTTTTT
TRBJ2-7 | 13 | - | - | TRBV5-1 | CANDGGEAYEQYF | TGCGCCAACGACGGAGGGGAGGCCTACGAGCAGTACTTC
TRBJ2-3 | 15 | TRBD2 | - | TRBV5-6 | CASSAGASGTDTQYF | TGTGCCAGCAGCGCAGGCGCTAGCGGGACAGATACGCAGTATTTT
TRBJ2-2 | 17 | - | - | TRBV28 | CASAQGTSAVNTGELFF | TGTGCCAGCGCCCAGGGGACTTCTGCGGTAAACACCGGGGAGCTGTTTTTT
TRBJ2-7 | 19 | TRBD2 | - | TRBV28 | CASSLRSSGRVFPKFEQYF | TGTGCCAGCAGTTTAAGGTCTAGCGGGAGAGTTTTCCCTAAGTTCGAGCAGTACTTC
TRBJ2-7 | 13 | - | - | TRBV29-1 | CSVEDRANYEQYF | TGCAGCGTTGAGGACAGAGCGAACTACGAGCAGTACTTC
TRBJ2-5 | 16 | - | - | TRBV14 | CASSPAYRGLEETQYF | TGTGCCAGCAGCCCGGCCTATCGGGGACTTGAGGAGACCCAGTACTTC
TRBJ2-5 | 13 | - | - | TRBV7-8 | CASSLGAGETQYF | TGTGCCAGCAGCTTAGGGGCGGGAGAGACCCAGTACTTC
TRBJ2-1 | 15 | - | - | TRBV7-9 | CASSPHDYSYNEQFF | TGTGCCAGCAGCCCCCACGACTACTCCTACAATGAGCAGTTCTTC
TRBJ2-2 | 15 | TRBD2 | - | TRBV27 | CASSAGLAGVRELFF | TGTGCCAGCAGTGCAGGACTAGCGGGAGTTAGGGAGCTGTTTTTT
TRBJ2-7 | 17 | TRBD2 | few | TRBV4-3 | CASSQAWLAGGDNEQYF | TGCGCCAGCAGCCAAGCCTGGCTAGCGGGAGGAGATAACGAGCAGTACTTC
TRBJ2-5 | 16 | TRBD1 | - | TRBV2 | CASRYTGTGSQETQYF | TGTGCCAGCAGGTACACCGGGACAGGGTCGCAAGAGACCCAGTACTTC
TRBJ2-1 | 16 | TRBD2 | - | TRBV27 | CASSALAGERHNEQFF | TGTGCCAGCAGTGCTCTAGCGGGAGAGAGACACAATGAGCAGTTCTTC
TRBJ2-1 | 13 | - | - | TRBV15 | CATSGDGYNEQFF | TGTGCCACCAGCGGCGACGGTTACAATGAGCAGTTCTTC